The 18 T cell receptor beta chains below were found in one sample sequenced in a study of T cell repertoires in ileal Crohn's disease (dated by TCRdb to about 2019). Receptors were amplified or captured by the immunoSEQ multiplex PCR assay. TCRdb carries this immuneACCESS record with in-frame sequences only. Its versions omit some clonotypes, under half of them owing to an unresolved V gene in the studies checked, with the rest unexplained. This sample lists 15,000 to 20,000 clones; around two thirds were detected once. Of the sample, 5% to 6% is held by the ten largest clones. Material for sequencing was ileal tissue. The receptors shown here come from an adult with Crohn's disease.

V is TRBV9 and J is TRBJ1-2; 8 nucleotides agree with TRBD1. Germline loops: CDR1 SGDLS, CDR2 YYNGEE. CDR3 length equals 14 residues. J lost 2 bases, V lost 3 bases, and 3 bases had no gene match. CDR3 sequence (DNA): TGTGCCAGCAGCGCGGGACAGGAGAACTATGGCTACACCTTC. Translation: CASSAGQENYGYTF.

The chain links TRBV6-5 to TRBJ2-2; 10 nucleotides match TRBD2. The CDR3 sequence is 14 residues long. V trimming: 5 bases; J trimming: 6 bases; junction bases outside the gene matches: 3. Germline-derived CDR1 and CDR2 are MNHEY and SVGAGI. The CDR3 loop is CASSSGREPGELFF. As DNA, the CDR3 is TGTGCCAGCAGTAGCGGGAGGGAACCCGGGGAGCTGTTTTTT.

The chain recombines TRBV7-9 with TRBJ1-2; TRBD1 aligns across 9 bases. The V gene's germline CDR1 is SEHNR and CDR2 FQNEAQ (reference sequence). This CDR3 has 14 residues. The junction had 8 bases not matched to a gene; V was cut back by 8 bases and J by 4 bases. The CDR3 coding sequence is TGTGCCAGCTCCGAGACAGGGGGTGGCTATGGCTACACCTTC. It specifies CASSETGGGYGYTF. The whole variable domain, remainder taken from reference TRBV7-9 and TRBJ1-2, is DTGVSQNPRHKITKRGQNVTFRCDPISEHNRLYWYRQTLGQGPEFLTYFQNEAQLEKSRLLSDRFSAERPKGSFSTLEIQRTEQGDSAMYLCASSETGGGYGYTFGSGTRLTVV.

The chain carries TRBV5-4 and TRBJ2-7, with D maybe TRBD1 (8 bases). The CDR3 is 15 residues long. V shed 0 bases and J shed 6 bases, with 16 bases lying between them. The V gene's germline CDR1 is SGHNT and CDR2 YYREEE (reference sequence). In DNA form, the CDR3 reads TGTGCCAGCAGCTTGGCCGACAGGGGCGGGAGCGAGCAGTACTTC. This codes for CASSLADRGGSEQYF.

Notes on this clone: The junction and the germline gene differ at one end; a read error may be behind it. This chain uses TRBV5-1 with TRBJ1-1; D gene uncertain. Germline V gene data show CDR1 as SGHRS and CDR2 as YFSETQ. The CDR3 length is 14 residues. The CDR3 bases are TGCGCCAGCAGGTTGGCGGGAACGGGCACTGAAGCTTTCTTT. This sequence encodes CASRLAGTGTEAFF. Together with reference TRBV5-1 and TRBJ1-1, the CDR3 gives the full variable domain: KAGVTQTPRYLIKTRGQQVTLSCSPISGHRSVSWYQQTPGQGLQFLFEYFSETQRNKGNFPGRFSGRQFSNSRSEMNVSTLELGDSALYLCASRLAGTGTEAFFGQGTRLTVV.

V usage is TRBV19 and J usage is TRBJ1-2; 10 nucleotides align to TRBD1. This CDR3 comprises 14 residues. CDR1 LNHDA and CDR2 SQIVND come from the germline V gene (reference sequence). V lost 4 bases and J lost 4; bases outside the gene matches: 3. CDR3 protein: CASSTGTGVYGYTF. In DNA form, the CDR3 reads TGTGCCAGTAGTACCGGGACAGGGGTCTATGGCTACACCTTC.

CDR3: CSVDGTGHNNEQFF. The CDR3 DNA sequence: TGCAGCGTTGATGGGACAGGACATAACAATGAGCAGTTCTTC. The V call is TRBV29-1, the J call TRBJ2-1; 8 nucleotides agree with TRBD1. The trim removed 3 bases at V and 5 bases at J, leaving 6 bases unmatched. This CDR3 region has 14 residues. CDR1 and CDR2 from the germline V gene are SQVTM and ANQGSEA.

This rearrangement joins TRBV5-1 to TRBJ2-5, with TRBD2 matching 13 bases. This CDR3 is built from 15 residues. Germline V gives CDR1 SGHRS, CDR2 YFSETQ. The V segment lost 4 bases and the J segment 4 bases; nucleotides outside the gene matches: 4. CDR3 sequence: CASSTGLAGAETQYF. CDR3 DNA sequence: TGCGCCAGCAGCACAGGACTAGCGGGGGCAGAGACCCAGTACTTC.

Written as DNA, the CDR3 is TGTGCCAGCAGCTTAGTTGGCGGGAGGAACACCGGGGAGCTGTTTTTT. Residues: CASSLVGGRNTGELFF. The chain has TRBV11-3 and TRBJ2-2, with TRBD2 matching over 7 bases. CDR3 size: 16 residues. Germline CDR1 and CDR2: SGHNT and YENEEA. With 1 base clipped from V and 1 base from J, the junction kept 3 bases outside the gene matches.

This chain joins TRBV7-9 and TRBJ1-3, with 7 bases aligning to TRBD1. The germline V gene has CDR1 SEHNR and CDR2 FQNEAQ (reference sequence). This CDR3 is built from 16 residues. J lost 0 bases, V lost 5 bases, and 7 bases had no gene match. CDR3 sequence: CASSPGQANSGNTIYF. CDR3 nucleotide sequence: TGTGCCAGCAGCCCCGGACAGGCGAACTCTGGAAACACCATATATTTT.

V usage is TRBV30 and J usage is TRBJ1-3; 7 bases align to TRBD1. J was trimmed by 0 bases and V by 2 bases; bases with no gene match: 4. This CDR3 is 15 amino acids long. Germline values: CDR1 GTSNPN, CDR2 SVGIG (reference sequence). The CDR3 region is CAWSMGQHSGNTIYF. Written as DNA, the CDR3 is TGTGCCTGGAGTATGGGACAGCACTCTGGAAACACCATATATTTT.

This chain connects TRBV7-9 to TRBJ1-2, with 8 bases aligning to TRBD1. V was clipped by 5 bases and J by 4 bases; unmatched bases: 9. The CDR3 sequence is 15 residues long. The germline CDR1 and CDR2 sequences are SEHNR and FQNEAQ (reference sequence). CDR3: CASSQGTGEAYGYTF. Written as DNA, the CDR3 is TGTGCCAGCAGCCAAGGGACAGGAGAGGCCTATGGCTACACCTTC.

The CDR3 loop reads CASQGQGVTYEQYF. In DNA, the CDR3 is TGTGCCAGCCAGGGGCAGGGGGTAACCTACGAGCAGTACTTC. J is TRBJ2-7 and V is TRBV28; 7 bases are a match to TRBD1. Germline CDR1 MDHEN, CDR2 SYDVKM. This CDR3 spans 14 amino acids. V lost 8 bases, J lost 2 bases, and 9 bases stayed unmatched.

Notes on this clone: Distinct nucleotide sequences in the sample also encode this CDR3. J is TRBJ2-6 and V is TRBV6-1, with D unclear. This CDR3 is built from 14 residues. In germline, CDR1 is MNHNS, CDR2 SASEGT. V was trimmed by 9 bases and J by 1 base, leaving 10 bases between them. The CDR3 loop is CASYLSSGANVLTF. The DNA for the CDR3 is TGTGCCAGTTACTTGTCTTCTGGGGCCAACGTCCTGACTTTC.

This clone was seen a few times. This sequence joins TRBV5-1 and TRBJ1-4; tentatively, D is TRBD1 (6 bases). V lost 5 bases to trimming and J lost 0 bases, with 11 bases between them. Germline loops: CDR1 SGHRS, CDR2 YFSETQ. The CDR3 has 15 residues. The chain's CDR3 is CASSSTGTTNEKLFF. The CDR3 DNA is TGCGCCAGCAGTTCGACAGGCACAACTAATGAAAAACTGTTTTTT.

This clone was seen just once. The chain has TRBV7-3 and TRBJ1-1, with D possibly TRBD1 on 6 matching bases. CDR1 SGHTA and CDR2 FQGTGA come from the germline V gene. The CDR3 has 16 residues. The V gene lost 1 base and the J gene lost 0 bases, with 12 bases spanning the gap. The CDR3 DNA sequence: TGTGCCAGCAGCTTAATTCCCAGGGGAATGAACACTGAAGCTTTCTTT. Its translation is CASSLIPRGMNTEAFF.

The table lists this clone with a few counts. The chain employs TRBV5-1 and TRBJ1-4, with TRBD1 matching 10 bases. V lost 5 bases to trimming and J lost 7 bases; unmatched junction nucleotides: 11. This CDR3 has 16 residues. CDR1 and CDR2 from the germline V gene are SGHRS and YFSETQ. CDR3 nucleotide sequence: TGCGCCAGCAGTAGGGGGACAGGGGCAAAAGGTGAAAAACTGTTTTTT. The encoded protein is CASSRGTGAKGEKLFF.

The rearrangement joins TRBV5-4 to TRBJ2-5; possible D gene TRBD2, 5 bases. Near its end, the DNA agrees better with TRBJ2-7, so the J call may be wrong. Germline V gives CDR1 SGHNT, CDR2 YYREEE (reference sequence). The CDR3 has 13 residues. The chain's CDR3 is CASSSAGSYEQYF. The CDR3 DNA is TGTGCCAGCAGCTCTGCGGGTTCCTACGAGCAGTACTTC.